These T cell receptor beta chains were read from a single sample in a study of cytomegalovirus exposure and HLA in healthy donors. Sequenced by immunoSEQ multiplex PCR; TCRdb stores in-frame clones only, minus some. The table has 65,000 to 75,000 clones, 65% to 70% seen once. The sequenced sample was PBMCs. These TCRs come from a woman aged 25 to 39 in good health and CMV-seronegative. Each CDR3 is given with its conserved first and last residue. Fields, in order: CDR3 length, J gene, clone size, D gene, V gene, CDR3 DNA, CDR3 protein. D genes are given only for firm matches. Clone size is shown for a subset of rows, as once, few, many or a class of expanded clone.

len: 13
j_gene: TRBJ2-5
abundance: -
d_gene: TRBD2
v_gene: TRBV7-9
CDR3nt: TGTGCCAGCAGCCGTAGCGGGGAAGAGACCCAGTACTTC
CDR3aa: CASSRSGEETQYF

len: 14
j_gene: TRBJ1-4
abundance: -
d_gene: -
v_gene: TRBV30
CDR3nt: TGTGCCTGGAAAAGATGGGGGCCGAATGAAAAACTGTTTTTT
CDR3aa: CAWKRWGPNEKLFF

len: 15
j_gene: TRBJ2-1
abundance: -
d_gene: TRBD2
v_gene: TRBV6-6
CDR3nt: TGTGCCAGCAGTTCCGGGACTAGCGGCTACAATGAGCAGTTCTTC
CDR3aa: CASSSGTSGYNEQFF

len: 15
j_gene: TRBJ1-5
abundance: once
d_gene: -
v_gene: TRBV7-2
CDR3nt: TGTGCCAGCAGCTTAGCTCAGGGTTTCGATCAGCCCCAGCATTTT
CDR3aa: CASSLAQGFDQPQHF

len: 16
j_gene: TRBJ2-1
abundance: -
d_gene: TRBD2
v_gene: TRBV5-3
CDR3nt: TGTGCCAACAGCCTTAGCGGGATAATAACCTCGGGAGGGCAGTTCTTC
CDR3aa: CANSLSGIITSGGQFF

len: 18
j_gene: TRBJ1-2
abundance: -
d_gene: TRBD1
v_gene: TRBV12-5
CDR3nt: TGTGCTAGTGGTTTGACTACCGGGACAGGGGGGTCTAACTATGGCTACACCTTC
CDR3aa: CASGLTTGTGGSNYGYTF

len: 11
j_gene: TRBJ1-2
abundance: -
d_gene: -
v_gene: TRBV6-4
CDR3nt: TGTGCCAGCAGTGACTCGCGGGGCTACACCTTC
CDR3aa: CASSDSRGYTF

len: 15
j_gene: TRBJ2-3
abundance: -
d_gene: TRBD1
v_gene: TRBV9
CDR3nt: TGTGCCAGCAGCGCAGGGGGTTTAAGCGCAGATACGCAGTATTTT
CDR3aa: CASSAGGLSADTQYF

len: 16
j_gene: TRBJ2-3
abundance: -
d_gene: TRBD2
v_gene: TRBV10-3
CDR3nt: TGTGCCATCAGTGAAGGACTAGCGGGAAGCACAGATACGCAGTATTTT
CDR3aa: CAISEGLAGSTDTQYF

len: 15
j_gene: TRBJ1-2
abundance: -
d_gene: TRBD1
v_gene: TRBV6-1
CDR3nt: TGTGCCAGCAGTGAATGGACAGGACCTAACTATGGCTACACCTTC
CDR3aa: CASSEWTGPNYGYTF

len: 14
j_gene: TRBJ2-4
abundance: -
d_gene: -
v_gene: TRBV7-8
CDR3nt: TGTGCCAGCAGCTTAGCGGTCAGGGGAAACATTCAGTACTTC
CDR3aa: CASSLAVRGNIQYF

len: 16
j_gene: TRBJ2-3
abundance: -
d_gene: TRBD2
v_gene: TRBV4-1
CDR3nt: TGCGCCAGCAGCCAAACCCGGGGGGGCGGCACAGATACGCAGTATTTT
CDR3aa: CASSQTRGGGTDTQYF

len: 14
j_gene: TRBJ1-5
abundance: -
d_gene: -
v_gene: TRBV28
CDR3nt: TGTGCCAGCAGTCCCGGGGGGGCTCCTCAGCCCCAGCATTTT
CDR3aa: CASSPGGAPQPQHF

len: 12
j_gene: TRBJ2-7
abundance: -
d_gene: -
v_gene: TRBV11-2
CDR3nt: TGTGCCAGCAGCTTAAGCGGGCTCGAGCAGTACTTC
CDR3aa: CASSLSGLEQYF

len: 13
j_gene: TRBJ1-1
abundance: -
d_gene: -
v_gene: TRBV19
CDR3nt: TGTGCCAGTAGTAGGACAAAGAACACTGAAGCTTTCTTT
CDR3aa: CASSRTKNTEAFF

len: 17
j_gene: TRBJ2-2
abundance: -
d_gene: -
v_gene: TRBV21-1
CDR3nt: TGTGCCAGCAGCAAGAGCTGGGCTCGGGAGGACACCGGGGAGCTGTTTTTT
CDR3aa: CASSKSWAREDTGELFF

len: 16
j_gene: TRBJ2-7
abundance: few
d_gene: -
v_gene: TRBV21-1
CDR3nt: TGTGCCAGCAGCAAGACGACTAGCGGGGCTCTAAGGGAGCAGTACTTC
CDR3aa: CASSKTTSGALREQYF

len: 16
j_gene: TRBJ2-1
abundance: -
d_gene: TRBD2
v_gene: TRBV4-3
CDR3nt: TGCGCCAGCAGCCAAGACCAGCTAGCGGGGGGGCTAGGGCAGTTCTTC
CDR3aa: CASSQDQLAGGLGQFF

len: 15
j_gene: TRBJ1-1
abundance: -
d_gene: TRBD1
v_gene: TRBV23-1
CDR3nt: TGCGCCAGCAGTCACCTGCAGGGGGCGGACACTGAAGCTTTCTTT
CDR3aa: CASSHLQGADTEAFF

len: 16
j_gene: TRBJ1-2
abundance: few
d_gene: TRBD1
v_gene: TRBV18
CDR3nt: TGTGCCAGCTCACCCTCACGACAGGGCTTATACTATGGCTACACCTTC
CDR3aa: CASSPSRQGLYYGYTF

len: 13
j_gene: TRBJ2-7
abundance: -
d_gene: -
v_gene: TRBV19
CDR3nt: TGTGCCAGTAATCAGGGTTTTGGCGACGAGCAGTACTTC
CDR3aa: CASNQGFGDEQYF

len: 15
j_gene: TRBJ1-2
abundance: -
d_gene: TRBD1
v_gene: TRBV11-2
CDR3nt: TGTGCCAGCAGCTTAGATAGGGGGACAGCGTATGGCTACACCTTC
CDR3aa: CASSLDRGTAYGYTF

len: 14
j_gene: TRBJ1-4
abundance: few
d_gene: -
v_gene: TRBV6-6
CDR3nt: TGTGCCAGCACCCCGACAGGACAGCATGAAAAACTGTTTTTT
CDR3aa: CASTPTGQHEKLFF

len: 16
j_gene: TRBJ2-2
abundance: -
d_gene: TRBD2
v_gene: TRBV10-3
CDR3nt: TGTGCCAGCTCCGACCTCAGCGGGGGGCTCCCCGGGGAGCTGTTTTTT
CDR3aa: CASSDLSGGLPGELFF

len: 12
j_gene: TRBJ1-2
abundance: -
d_gene: TRBD1
v_gene: TRBV28
CDR3nt: TGTGCCAGCAGGTCAGGGGGGAATGGCTACACCTTC
CDR3aa: CASRSGGNGYTF

len: 14
j_gene: TRBJ2-5
abundance: few
d_gene: TRBD1
v_gene: TRBV5-1
CDR3nt: TGCGCCAGCAGCCCGACAGGGGGGCAAGAGACCCAGTACTTC
CDR3aa: CASSPTGGQETQYF

len: 14
j_gene: TRBJ2-5
abundance: -
d_gene: -
v_gene: TRBV10-3
CDR3nt: TGTGCCATCAGTGACCCAGGGTTAGGGGAGACCCAGTACTTC
CDR3aa: CAISDPGLGETQYF

len: 18
j_gene: TRBJ2-1
abundance: -
d_gene: TRBD2
v_gene: TRBV2
CDR3nt: TGTGCCAGCTCGGGGACTAGCGGGGGATCCCCTACCTACAATGAGCAGTTCTTC
CDR3aa: CASSGTSGGSPTYNEQFF

len: 15
j_gene: TRBJ1-2
abundance: -
d_gene: -
v_gene: TRBV25-1
CDR3nt: TGTGCCAGCAGTGTAGGACAGACCCCAAACTATGGCTACACCTTC
CDR3aa: CASSVGQTPNYGYTF

len: 13
j_gene: TRBJ1-1
abundance: once
d_gene: TRBD1
v_gene: TRBV29-1
CDR3nt: TGCAGTACGACAGGGGGCGTAGACACTGAAGCTTTCTTT
CDR3aa: CSTTGGVDTEAFF

len: 16
j_gene: TRBJ2-7
abundance: -
d_gene: -
v_gene: TRBV4-2
CDR3nt: TGTGCCAGCAGCCAAGATCCGGAGGTTGAGGCCTACGAGCAGTACTTC
CDR3aa: CASSQDPEVEAYEQYF

len: 15
j_gene: TRBJ1-6
abundance: few
d_gene: -
v_gene: TRBV7-3
CDR3nt: TGTGCCAGCAGCCCTTCTGGACAGTATAATTCACCCCTCCACTTT
CDR3aa: CASSPSGQYNSPLHF

len: 15
j_gene: TRBJ2-1
abundance: -
d_gene: TRBD2
v_gene: TRBV28
CDR3nt: TGTGCCAGCAGACTAGCGGGGGGTACCTACAATGAGCAGTTCTTC
CDR3aa: CASRLAGGTYNEQFF

len: 15
j_gene: TRBJ2-4
abundance: few
d_gene: -
v_gene: TRBV6-1
CDR3nt: TGTGCCAGCAGCAGGACAGCGCTAGCCAAAAACATTCAGTACTTC
CDR3aa: CASSRTALAKNIQYF

len: 14
j_gene: TRBJ2-3
abundance: -
d_gene: -
v_gene: TRBV29-1
CDR3nt: TGCAGCGTTGAAGATCGCATCGGCGGAGATACGCAGTATTTT
CDR3aa: CSVEDRIGGDTQYF

len: 14
j_gene: TRBJ2-7
abundance: many
d_gene: TRBD1
v_gene: TRBV6-5
CDR3nt: TGTGCCAGCAGCCGAAGACAGGGGACGTACGAGCAGTACTTC
CDR3aa: CASSRRQGTYEQYF

len: 17
j_gene: TRBJ2-3
abundance: -
d_gene: TRBD2
v_gene: TRBV11-3
CDR3nt: TGTGCCAGCAGCTTAGGGGATCGCCTAGCGGGCACAGATACGCAGTATTTT
CDR3aa: CASSLGDRLAGTDTQYF

len: 15
j_gene: TRBJ1-3
abundance: -
d_gene: -
v_gene: TRBV28
CDR3nt: TGTGCCAGCAGTTGGAGTGGGAGCTCTGGAAACACCATATATTTT
CDR3aa: CASSWSGSSGNTIYF

len: 16
j_gene: TRBJ2-1
abundance: -
d_gene: -
v_gene: TRBV9
CDR3nt: TGTGCCAGCAGCTTACGTTGGCAAATATCCAACAATGAGCAGTTCTTC
CDR3aa: CASSLRWQISNNEQFF

len: 19
j_gene: TRBJ2-7
abundance: -
d_gene: TRBD2
v_gene: TRBV4-1
CDR3nt: TGCGCCAGCAGCCAAGGACTTGGGACTAGCCCTAGGAGCTCCTACGAGCAGTACTTC
CDR3aa: CASSQGLGTSPRSSYEQYF

len: 13
j_gene: TRBJ2-5
abundance: -
d_gene: -
v_gene: TRBV6-1
CDR3nt: TGTGCCAGCAGATCCCAGGGGTCAGAGACCCAGTACTTC
CDR3aa: CASRSQGSETQYF

len: 16
j_gene: TRBJ1-5
abundance: -
d_gene: -
v_gene: TRBV7-2
CDR3nt: TGTGCCAGCAGCTTACTGCCAGGGCTTTACAATCAGCCCCAGCATTTT
CDR3aa: CASSLLPGLYNQPQHF

len: 12
j_gene: TRBJ1-2
abundance: -
d_gene: -
v_gene: TRBV2
CDR3nt: TGTGCCAGCAGTGTAAGCGATTTCGGCTACACCTTC
CDR3aa: CASSVSDFGYTF

len: 11
j_gene: TRBJ2-7
abundance: -
d_gene: TRBD1
v_gene: TRBV6-5
CDR3nt: TGTGCCACCAGGGGGCGAGGCGAGCAGTACTTC
CDR3aa: CATRGRGEQYF

len: 14
j_gene: TRBJ1-1
abundance: -
d_gene: -
v_gene: TRBV23-1
CDR3nt: TGCGCCAGCAGTACACCAAACATGAACACTGAAGCTTTCTTT
CDR3aa: CASSTPNMNTEAFF

len: 14
j_gene: TRBJ1-4
abundance: -
d_gene: -
v_gene: TRBV2
CDR3nt: TGTGCCAGCAGTGAATTGGGGGGTAATGAAAAACTGTTTTTT
CDR3aa: CASSELGGNEKLFF

len: 15
j_gene: TRBJ2-5
abundance: few
d_gene: TRBD1
v_gene: TRBV4-1
CDR3nt: TGCGCCAGCAGCCAAGATCCCGGACAGGGAGAGACCCAGTACTTC
CDR3aa: CASSQDPGQGETQYF

len: 16
j_gene: TRBJ2-3
abundance: -
d_gene: TRBD1
v_gene: TRBV4-3
CDR3nt: TGCGCCAGCAGCCAAGAGTTCGGGACAGGGGCAGATACGCAGTATTTT
CDR3aa: CASSQEFGTGADTQYF

len: 15
j_gene: TRBJ1-6
abundance: -
d_gene: TRBD1
v_gene: TRBV19
CDR3nt: TGTGCCAGTAGTAGGGCAGGGGGAGGTAATTCACCCCTCCACTTT
CDR3aa: CASSRAGGGNSPLHF

len: 14
j_gene: TRBJ2-2
abundance: -
d_gene: -
v_gene: TRBV19
CDR3nt: TGCGCCAGTAGTATAGATCGGGGAGGCGGGGAGCTGTTTTTT
CDR3aa: CASSIDRGGGELFF

len: 16
j_gene: TRBJ2-2
abundance: few
d_gene: TRBD2
v_gene: TRBV7-3
CDR3nt: TGTGCCAGCAGCTTAGCCAGCGGGGGGAACACCGGGGAGCTGTTTTTT
CDR3aa: CASSLASGGNTGELFF

len: 14
j_gene: TRBJ2-7
abundance: -
d_gene: -
v_gene: TRBV19
CDR3nt: TGTGCCAGTAGTAAAGCAGGATTTTCCTACGAGCAGTACTTC
CDR3aa: CASSKAGFSYEQYF

len: 14
j_gene: TRBJ2-7
abundance: few
d_gene: TRBD2
v_gene: TRBV6-5
CDR3nt: TGTGCCAGCAGTGGACTAGCGGCCCTCGGCGAGCAGTACTTC
CDR3aa: CASSGLAALGEQYF

len: 13
j_gene: TRBJ2-5
abundance: -
d_gene: TRBD1
v_gene: TRBV29-1
CDR3nt: TGCAGCGTTGGGTCAGGGGGCCAAGAGACCCAGTACTTC
CDR3aa: CSVGSGGQETQYF

len: 15
j_gene: TRBJ2-1
abundance: few
d_gene: TRBD2
v_gene: TRBV28
CDR3nt: TGTGCCAGCAATAGTCCGGGGGGGCCGGGAAATGAGCAGTTCTTC
CDR3aa: CASNSPGGPGNEQFF